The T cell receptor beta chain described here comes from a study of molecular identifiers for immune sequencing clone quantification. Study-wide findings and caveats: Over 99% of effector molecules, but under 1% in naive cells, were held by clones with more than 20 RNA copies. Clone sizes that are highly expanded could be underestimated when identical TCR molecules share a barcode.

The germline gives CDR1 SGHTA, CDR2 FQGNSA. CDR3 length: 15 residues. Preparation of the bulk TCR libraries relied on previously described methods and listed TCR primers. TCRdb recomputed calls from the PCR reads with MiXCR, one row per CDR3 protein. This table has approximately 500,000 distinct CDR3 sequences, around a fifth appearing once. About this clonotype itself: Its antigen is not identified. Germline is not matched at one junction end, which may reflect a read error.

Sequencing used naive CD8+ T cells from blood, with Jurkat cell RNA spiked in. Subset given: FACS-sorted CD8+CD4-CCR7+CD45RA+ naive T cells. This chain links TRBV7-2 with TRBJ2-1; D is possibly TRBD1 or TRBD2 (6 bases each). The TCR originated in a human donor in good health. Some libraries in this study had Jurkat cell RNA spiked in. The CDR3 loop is CASSWGASVNNERFF. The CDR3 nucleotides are TGTGCCAGCAGCTGGGGGGCTAGTGTAAACAATGAGCGGTTCTTC.